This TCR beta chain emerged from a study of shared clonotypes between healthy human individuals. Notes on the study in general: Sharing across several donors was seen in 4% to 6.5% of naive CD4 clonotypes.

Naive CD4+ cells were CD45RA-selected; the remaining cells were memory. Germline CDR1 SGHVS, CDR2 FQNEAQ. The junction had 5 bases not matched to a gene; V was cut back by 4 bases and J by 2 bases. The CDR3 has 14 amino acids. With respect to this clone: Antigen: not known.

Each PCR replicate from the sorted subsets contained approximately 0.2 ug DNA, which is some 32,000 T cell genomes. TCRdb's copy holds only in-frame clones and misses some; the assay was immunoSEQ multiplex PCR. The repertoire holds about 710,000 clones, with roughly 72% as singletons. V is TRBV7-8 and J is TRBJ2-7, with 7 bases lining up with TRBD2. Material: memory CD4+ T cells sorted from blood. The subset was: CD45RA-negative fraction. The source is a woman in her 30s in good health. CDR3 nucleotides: TGTGCCAGCAGCTGGTACCGGGGGGCCTACGAGCAGTACTTC. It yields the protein CASSWYRGAYEQYF.